The 17 T cell receptor beta chains reported below all come from one sample, sequenced in a study of blood T cell repertoires in COVID-19. Produced via immunoSEQ multiplex PCR; TCRdb's table is partial and in-frame only. The data hold fewer than 700,000 clones, with around nine tenths observed a single time. Specimen: peripheral blood. The origin of the receptors is a woman between 45 and 65 years old with COVID-19, enrolled during active disease.

The chain joins TRBV3-1 (or the pseudogene TRBV3-2) to TRBJ1-2, with D hard to call. V shed 8 bases and J shed 7 bases, with 11 bases lying between them. This CDR3 has 11 amino acids. The germline CDR1 and CDR2 sequences are LGHDT and YNNKEL (reference sequence). The CDR3 loop reads CASGSAGGYTF. CDR3 sequence (DNA): TGTGCCAGCGGGTCGGCGGGTGGCTACACCTTC.

The rearrangement uses TRBV5-5 and TRBJ1-2; a possible D gene is TRBD1 (5 bases). CDR3 size: 13 residues. Between the trimmed V and J ends, which lost 0 bases and 7 bases, there was a span of 10 bases. The germline V gene encodes CDR1 SGHKS and CDR2 YYEKEE (reference sequence). The CDR3 region has the DNA TGTGCCAGCAGCTTGGAGGGGATGGGTGGCTACACCTTC. Protein product: CASSLEGMGGYTF.

The genes are TRBV7-8 and TRBJ1-5, with TRBD1 identical over 7 bases. Germline V gene data show CDR1 as SGHVS and CDR2 as FQNEAQ. This CDR3 has 18 amino acids. V lost 5 bases to trimming and J lost 0 bases; unmatched junction nucleotides: 13. CDR3 coding DNA: TGTGCCAGCAGCCAAGGATGGGACAGTAAATATAGCAATCAGCCCCAGCATTTT. As protein: CASSQGWDSKYSNQPQHF.

This rearrangement joins TRBV28 to TRBJ1-1; TRBD1 matches 9 bases. V was clipped by 7 bases and J by 2 bases; unmatched bases: 5. CDR3 length: 14 amino acids. CDR1 is MDHEN, CDR2 SYDVKM, per germline. CDR3 sequence: CASTRDRANTEAFF. The CDR3 DNA follows: TGTGCCAGCACCCGGGACAGGGCTAACACTGAAGCTTTCTTT.

This chain uses TRBV7-6 with TRBJ2-7; D call uncertain. CDR1 and CDR2 from the germline V gene are SGHVS and FNYEAQ. This CDR3 is built from 15 residues. V lost 0 bases to trimming and J lost 2 bases, with 11 bases between them. In DNA form, the CDR3 reads TGTGCCAGCAGCTTAGCCCTGGAGAGAACCTACGAGCAGTACTTC. Translating it yields CASSLALERTYEQYF.

As for this clone: At the DNA level, this CDR3 is encoded by other sequences in the same sample as well. The chain combines TRBV9 with TRBJ1-3; weak D call: TRBD1 (5 bases). Germline V lookup: CDR1 SGDLS, CDR2 YYNGEE. With 2 bases removed from V and 2 bases from J, the gap between germline ends came to 8 bases. The CDR3 sequence is 14 residues long. The CDR3 DNA sequence: TGTGCCAGCAGCGTCGGGGGAACTGGAAACACCATATATTTT. Translating it yields CASSVGGTGNTIYF.

V is TRBV14 and J is TRBJ1-1; no clear D gene. The germline CDR1 and CDR2 sequences are SGHDN and FVKESK. V lost 1 base and J 6 bases, leaving 15 bases between the germline ends. The CDR3 has 15 amino acids. CDR3 nucleotides: TGTGCCAGCAGCCAAGTGGAGGTCCCCGGGGCTGAAGCTTTCTTT. This translates into CASSQVEVPGAEAFF.

This clone was observed once. The CDR3 loop is CSVASLNEKLFF. CDR3 coding DNA: TGCAGCGTTGCTTCCCTTAATGAAAAACTGTTTTTT. This chain connects TRBV29-1 to TRBJ1-4, with no clear D. This CDR3 region has 12 residues. Germline CDR1 SQVTM, CDR2 ANQGSEA. Between the trimmed V and J ends, which lost 4 bases and 4 bases, there was a span of 7 bases.

CDR3 sequence (DNA): TGCGCCAGCAGCTCCGGACTGCTAGAAAATTATGGCTACACCTTC. Its translation: CASSSGLLENYGYTF. The V gene is TRBV5-1, the J gene TRBJ1-2; no clear D gene. V was shortened by 3 bases and J by 5 bases, with 17 bases between the two germline ends. The CDR3 loop spans 15 amino acids. Germline V gene lookup returns CDR1 SGHRS and CDR2 YFSETQ. Using reference TRBV5-1 and TRBJ1-2 for the parts outside the CDR3, the full variable domain is KAGVTQTPRYLIKTRGQQVTLSCSPISGHRSVSWYQQTPGQGLQFLFEYFSETQRNKGNFPGRFSGRQFSNSRSEMNVSTLELGDSALYLCASSSGLLENYGYTFGSGTRLTVV.

This chain uses TRBV25-1 with TRBJ2-5; 11 bases fit TRBD2. The junction had 7 bases not matched to a gene; V was cut back by 3 bases and J by 4 bases. Germline CDR1 MGHDK, CDR2 SYGVNS. There are 16 residues in the CDR3. The CDR3 DNA is TGTGCCAGCAGTGAGTGGGGACTAGCGGAACGAGAGACCCAGTACTTC. Its protein is CASSEWGLAERETQYF.

This chain joins TRBV30 and TRBJ1-1, with D maybe TRBD1 (6 bases). Trimming cost V 4 bases and J 11 bases, with 14 bases left between them. The CDR3 extends over 11 amino acids. Germline V gives CDR1 GTSNPN, CDR2 SVGIG (reference sequence). The CDR3 here is CAWKQGEGAFF. CDR3 nucleotide sequence: TGTGCCTGGAAACAGGGCGAAGGGGCTTTCTTT.

V is TRBV7-9 and J is TRBJ1-1, with unresolved D. V dropped 2 bases and J dropped 6 bases, with 10 bases sitting between them. The CDR3 covers 13 residues. Per the germline V gene, CDR1 is SEHNR and CDR2 is FQNEAQ (reference sequence). In DNA form, the CDR3 reads TGTGCCAGCAGCTTAAGAGGGTTCCCTGAAGCTTTCTTT. Amino acid sequence: CASSLRGFPEAFF.

The V and J genes are TRBV5-1 and TRBJ1-2; D might be TRBD1 (5 bases). Germline CDR1 SGHRS, CDR2 YFSETQ. Trimming took 4 bases from V and 4 from J, leaving 14 bases between them. The CDR3 has 14 amino acids. The CDR3 coding sequence is TGCGCCAGCAGCGGGCAGGGAATCAGCTATGGCTACACCTTC. Protein sequence: CASSGQGISYGYTF.

The chain links TRBV6-1 to TRBJ2-3; TRBD1 matches 7 bases. CDR3 length equals 16 residues. Germline CDR1 and CDR2: MNHNS and SASEGT. V dropped 0 bases and J dropped 6; count of bases not matched to a gene: 9. CDR3 residues: CASSEAWQGDVDTQYF. The CDR3 DNA sequence: TGTGCCAGCAGTGAAGCATGGCAGGGGGATGTGGATACGCAGTATTTT.

The rearrangement joins TRBV6-5 to TRBJ1-1, with 8 bases aligning to TRBD1. Germline trimming cut 3 bases from V and 4 bases from J; bases unmatched to any gene: 4. The CDR3 length is 14 residues. Germline CDR1 MNHEY, CDR2 SVGAGI. This CDR3 reads CASSYEGQVTEAFF. CDR3 bases: TGTGCCAGCAGTTATGAGGGACAGGTCACTGAAGCTTTCTTT.

The rearrangement links TRBV27 to TRBJ1-2, with TRBD1 matching 9 bases. The CDR3 loop spans 13 amino acids. The junction had 8 bases not matched to a gene; V was cut back by 4 bases and J by 11 bases. Germline-derived CDR1 and CDR2 are MNHEY and SMNVEV (reference sequence). The CDR3 DNA reads as TGTGCCAGCAGTTGGCGGACAGGGGTAGGGTACACCTTC. Translating gives CASSWRTGVGYTF.

This rearrangement joins TRBV3-1 (or the pseudogene TRBV3-2) to TRBJ2-2, with 11 bases aligning to TRBD2. The CDR3 is 18 amino acids. J was trimmed by 2 bases and V by 2 bases; bases with no gene match: 7. Germline lookup yields CDR1 LGHDT and CDR2 YNNKEL (reference sequence). CDR3 nucleotide sequence: TGTGCCAGCAGCCAACTCCGAGGGACTAGCGGAAACACCGGGGAGCTGTTTTTT. Translation gives CASSQLRGTSGNTGELFF.